This TCR beta chain stems from a study of control samples from healthy donors and cancer patients. Trimming left V 3 bases short and J 4 bases short, with 13 bases between. CDR3 length equals 14 residues. Germline loops: CDR1 SGHRS, CDR2 YFSETQ. Method: immunoSEQ multiplex PCR; TCRdb's copy keeps in-frame clones and lacks some. The table shows about 89,000 clones, with around nine tenths occurring only once. The rearrangement uses TRBV5-1 and TRBJ2-5; tentatively, D is TRBD1 (6 bases). The TCR originated in a man aged 25-45 years in good health. Sequencing used blood. The CDR3 protein is CASSSTTGSETQYF. For the CDR3, the DNA is TGCGCCAGCAGCTCCACCACAGGGTCAGAGACCCAGTACTTC.